This record covers a single T cell receptor (beta chain). Its matching antigen is unknown. The CDR3 is 13 residues long. CDR1 is SGHRS and CDR2 is YFSETQ in the germline V gene. Trimming pared 4 bases from V and 2 bases from J, leaving 7 bases between. Libraries were prepared by immunoSEQ multiplex PCR; TCRdb keeps only in-frame clonotypes and omits some of them. The sample carries 100,000 to 120,000 clones, approximately 86% recorded once. The data are from a study of T cell responses to AZD1222 COVID-19 vaccine. Across the study: Samples with a second dose at about 4 or about 12 weeks were pooled together.

The study, taken as a whole, reports: At baseline, just five or six AZD1222 recipients tested seropositive. The sample set comprised mostly white British donors with more females, and clonal diversity was possibly underestimated. There were vaccine-associated CD4 TCRs across spike, dominant at 160-218 and 743-854.

The TCR originated in an adult in good health. This specimen consisted of peripheral blood, obtained on day 0 of AZD1222 vaccination. The V and J genes are TRBV5-1 and TRBJ1-5, with D hard to call. The CDR3 nucleotides are TGCGCCAGCAGCCGCCTGGGCAATCAGCCCCAGCATTTT. Translating it yields CASSRLGNQPQHF. Looking up the rest from reference TRBV5-1 and TRBJ1-5 gives the full variable domain: KAGVTQTPRYLIKTRGQQVTLSCSPISGHRSVSWYQQTPGQGLQFLFEYFSETQRNKGNFPGRFSGRQFSNSRSEMNVSTLELGDSALYLCASSRLGNQPQHFGDGTRLSIL.